This T cell receptor beta chain was sequenced in a study of T cells in Graves' hyperthyroidism and ophthalmopathy. CDR1 DFQATT and CDR2 SNEGSKA come from the germline V gene (reference sequence). This CDR3 has 15 residues. V lost 6 bases and J 6 bases, leaving 20 bases between the germline ends. This clonotype has just a few counts. The TCR beta CDR3 regions underwent amplification using RNA transcripts as the source. The primer set for the first-round RT-PCR of the TCR CDR3 was HTBI. TCRdb redid the calling of the multiplex PCR reads with MiXCR, one entry per CDR3 protein. The sample yields hundreds of thousands of distinct CDR3 sequences, roughly 15% seen once.

The TCR was taken from a woman aged 60-75 years with Graves' ophthalmopathy. The chain carries TRBV20-1 and TRBJ2-2, with TRBD1 as a possible D gene (6 bases). The source material was blood. The CDR3 spells CSARGGVGTAGELFF. The CDR3 region has the DNA TGCAGTGCCCGAGGGGGAGTTGGTACCGCCGGGGAGCTGTTTTTT.